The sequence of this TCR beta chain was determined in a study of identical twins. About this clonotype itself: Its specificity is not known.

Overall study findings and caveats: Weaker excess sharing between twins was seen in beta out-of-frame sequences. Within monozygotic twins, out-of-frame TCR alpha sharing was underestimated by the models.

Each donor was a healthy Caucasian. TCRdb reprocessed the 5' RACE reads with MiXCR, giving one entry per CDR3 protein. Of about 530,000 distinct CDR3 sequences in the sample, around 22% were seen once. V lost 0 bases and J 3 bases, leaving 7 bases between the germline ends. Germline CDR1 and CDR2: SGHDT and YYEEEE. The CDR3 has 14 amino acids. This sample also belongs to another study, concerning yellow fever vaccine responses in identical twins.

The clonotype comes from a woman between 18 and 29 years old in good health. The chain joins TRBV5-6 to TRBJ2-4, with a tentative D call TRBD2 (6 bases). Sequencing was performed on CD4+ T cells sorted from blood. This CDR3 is CASSLVDYKNIQYF. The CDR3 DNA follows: TGTGCCAGCAGCTTGGTGGACTACAAAAACATTCAGTACTTC.